The 3 T cell receptor beta chains listed next were all sequenced from one sample in a study of CD8 T cells in ankylosing spondylitis. TCRdb re-called the 5' RACE reads with MiXCR, one entry per CDR3 protein. The sample carries roughly 370,000 distinct CDR3 sequences, approximately 20% recorded once. Overall study results and limits: Seemingly distinctive of ankylosing spondylitis blood was a TCR beta motif formed by eight highly homologous variants.

These receptors are not linked to any known antigen. The sample taken for sequencing was blood, either unsorted or a sorted T cell fraction (not recorded which). Receptor source: a male donor with ankylosing spondylitis.

This sequence joins TRBV20-1 and TRBJ2-2; 10 bases match TRBD2. V lost 2 bases and J lost 4; bases outside the gene matches: 4. The CDR3 is 15 residues long. CDR1 DFQATT and CDR2 SNEGSKA come from the germline V gene (reference sequence). The CDR3 DNA reads TGCAGTGCTAGACCTAGCGGGAGCGCCACCGGGGAGCTGTTTTTT. Its protein is CSARPSGSATGELFF.

The sample holds a few counts of this clonotype. The chain couples TRBV20-1 to TRBJ2-7, with TRBD2 matching over 8 bases. CDR1 DFQATT and CDR2 SNEGSKA come from the germline V gene (reference sequence). Unmatched junction bases numbered 10, after V lost 6 bases and J lost 3 bases. The CDR3 has 14 residues. CDR3 sequence reads: CSAQGRGGLYEQYF. The CDR3 bases are TGCAGTGCCCAAGGTCGGGGGGGCCTCTACGAGCAGTACTTC.

There are many counts of this clonotype. V is TRBV20-1 and J is TRBJ2-7; D is undetermined. CDR1 is DFQATT and CDR2 is SNEGSKA in the germline V gene (reference sequence). The ends were cut back, 0 bases at V and 6 bases at J, with 12 bases in the middle. This CDR3 has 13 residues. As DNA, the CDR3 is TGCAGTGCTAGAGATCGAGTGAATGCCGAGCAGTACTTC. Its protein product is CSARDRVNAEQYF.